This is a list of T cell receptor beta chains from one sample in a study of blood T cell repertoires in COVID-19. Clones were sequenced by immunoSEQ multiplex PCR, and TCRdb holds only the in-frame ones, with some missing. The sample lists about 200,000 clones; about 85% were seen once. Sequencing was done on a sample of peripheral blood. These receptor sequences come from a man in his sixties with COVID-19, enrolled during active disease. CDR3s include the opening cysteine and the closing phenylalanine or tryptophan. Each record gives: CDR3 DNA, CDR3 protein, J gene, V gene, D gene, clone size. The D gene is left open where the match is weak. Clone size is stated in some rows and not others, as once, few, many or a class when expanded.

DNA: TGTGCCAGCAGCTTAGGGGCAGGGGTGGATTCACCCCTCCACTTT; CDR3: CASSLGAGVDSPLHF; J: TRBJ1-6; V: TRBV7-6; D: NA; size: NA
DNA: TGTGCCAGCAGTGAGATCGGGGGTCAGCCCCAGCATTTT; CDR3: CASSEIGGQPQHF; J: TRBJ1-5; V: TRBV6-1; D: NA; size: NA
DNA: TGTGCCAGTAGTATAGCGCACAGGGGAAACTATGGCTACACCTTC; CDR3: CASSIAHRGNYGYTF; J: TRBJ1-2; V: TRBV19; D: TRBD1; size: NA
DNA: TGTGCCAGCAGCTCGGTGGACAGGGGCACAGGTGAAGCTTTCTTT; CDR3: CASSSVDRGTGEAFF; J: TRBJ1-1; V: TRBV5-4; D: TRBD1; size: NA
DNA: TGTGCCAGCAGCTTATCAGTGGGCAATCAGCCCCAGCATTTT; CDR3: CASSLSVGNQPQHF; J: TRBJ1-5; V: TRBV5-5; D: NA; size: NA
DNA: TGTGCCAGCAGCGCCAGAAATGAGCAGTTCTTC; CDR3: CASSARNEQFF; J: TRBJ2-1; V: TRBV9; D: NA; size: NA
DNA: TGTGCCAGCAGCTTGGACAGAGCTGCCTCCTACGAGCAGTACTTC; CDR3: CASSLDRAASYEQYF; J: TRBJ2-7; V: TRBV5-4; D: NA; size: few
DNA: TGTGCCAGTATAGAGGGAGGGGGAGCAACTGAAGCTTTCTTT; CDR3: CASIEGGGATEAFF; J: TRBJ1-1; V: TRBV19; D: NA; size: few
DNA: TGCAGCGTTGAGACCTTGGGGAGACACTCTGGAAACACCATATATTTT; CDR3: CSVETLGRHSGNTIYF; J: TRBJ1-3; V: TRBV29-1; D: NA; size: NA
DNA: TGTGCCAGCAGCCCTCGGGTGGGAGGGACATATAGCAATCAGCCCCAGCATTTT; CDR3: CASSPRVGGTYSNQPQHF; J: TRBJ1-5; V: TRBV7-6; D: NA; size: NA
DNA: TGTGCCAGCAGTTTATCAACAGGGGGTAATCAGCCCCAGCATTTT; CDR3: CASSLSTGGNQPQHF; J: TRBJ1-5; V: TRBV27; D: TRBD1; size: few
DNA: TGCGCCAGCCAGGACAGGCCAACTTCCTATGGCTACACCTTC; CDR3: CASQDRPTSYGYTF; J: TRBJ1-2; V: TRBV5-1; D: TRBD1; size: NA
DNA: TGTGCCAGCAGCCAACTTAGACCGGGACAGGGGGCTCCAGGGAACACCGGGGAGCTGTTTTTT; CDR3: CASSQLRPGQGAPGNTGELFF; J: TRBJ2-2; V: TRBV14; D: TRBD1; size: NA
DNA: TGTGCCAGCAGCCCTCGTGGGGACAGGGGGAACACCGGGGAGCTGTTTTTT; CDR3: CASSPRGDRGNTGELFF; J: TRBJ2-2; V: TRBV3-1/TRBV3-2; D: TRBD1; size: once
DNA: TGCGCCAGCAGCTCACAACTCGGGGAAAGCGAAACTGAGGCTTTCTTT; CDR3: CASSSQLGESETEAFF; J: TRBJ1-1; V: TRBV5-1; D: NA; size: once
DNA: TGCGCCAGCAGCCCCGGACAGGCGGATGGCTACACCTTC; CDR3: CASSPGQADGYTF; J: TRBJ1-2; V: TRBV5-1; D: TRBD1; size: few
DNA: TGCGCCAGCAGCTTGGAGGGGGCGAGCTCTGGAAACACCATATATTTT; CDR3: CASSLEGASSGNTIYF; J: TRBJ1-3; V: TRBV5-1; D: TRBD1; size: few
DNA: TGTGCCAGCAGTGAATGGGGGGATAGGACAGATACGCAGTATTTT; CDR3: CASSEWGDRTDTQYF; J: TRBJ2-3; V: TRBV6-1; D: NA; size: NA
DNA: TGCGCCAGCAGCCCGACCGACCTAACACCTGCTAGTGGGTTTCGCGAAAAACTGTTTTTT; CDR3: CASSPTDLTPASGFREKLFF; J: TRBJ1-4; V: TRBV4-3; D: NA; size: NA
DNA: TGTGCCAGCAGCTTAGGGACATACCTATACGAGCAGTACTTC; CDR3: CASSLGTYLYEQYF; J: TRBJ2-7; V: TRBV7-2; D: NA; size: NA
DNA: TGCGCCAGCAGTGAAACAGGCCTGAACGCTGAAGCTTTCTTT; CDR3: CASSETGLNAEAFF; J: TRBJ1-1; V: TRBV10-1; D: NA; size: once
DNA: TGTGCCACCAGCAGAGATCTCGACCTAGCGCCTAGCCAAGAGACCCAGTACTTC; CDR3: CATSRDLDLAPSQETQYF; J: TRBJ2-5; V: TRBV15; D: NA; size: NA
DNA: TGTGCCAGCAGCTTGGGACAGGGAAACACCATATATTTT; CDR3: CASSLGQGNTIYF; J: TRBJ1-3; V: TRBV5-6; D: NA; size: NA
DNA: TGTGCCAGTAGCCTGGGGCGACAGGGTACCTACGAGCAGTACTTC; CDR3: CASSLGRQGTYEQYF; J: TRBJ2-7; V: TRBV19; D: TRBD1; size: NA
DNA: TGTGCCAGTAGGGAATGGGAGAAAGAAAAACTGTTTTTT; CDR3: CASREWEKEKLFF; J: TRBJ1-4; V: TRBV19; D: NA; size: NA
DNA: TGTGCCAGCAGCGCCTCTCCTAGCGCCCGAGGGACAGATACGCAGTATTTT; CDR3: CASSASPSARGTDTQYF; J: TRBJ2-3; V: TRBV9; D: NA; size: NA
DNA: TGTGCCAGCAGTTTACACGGGTTGGGGGGGGCCTCGTCTTATGCACCCCTCCACTTT; CDR3: CASSLHGLGGASSYAPLHF; J: TRBJ1-6; V: TRBV27; D: NA; size: few
DNA: TGCGCCAGCAGCCTAGGGGACAGAAACACTGAAGCTTTCTTT; CDR3: CASSLGDRNTEAFF; J: TRBJ1-1; V: TRBV5-1; D: TRBD1; size: NA
DNA: TGTGCCATCAGGGGACAGCTCTACGAGCAGTACTTC; CDR3: CAIRGQLYEQYF; J: TRBJ2-7; V: TRBV10-3; D: TRBD1; size: NA
DNA: TGTGCCAGCAGCTTAGTAGGCCTAGCGGGAGGTGAGCAGTTCTTC; CDR3: CASSLVGLAGGEQFF; J: TRBJ2-1; V: TRBV7-9; D: TRBD2; size: NA
DNA: TGTGCCAGCAGCTTAGAGGTTGGAGGGACGACTGTAGGCGGGGAGCTGTTTTTT; CDR3: CASSLEVGGTTVGGELFF; J: TRBJ2-2; V: TRBV5-8; D: NA; size: NA
DNA: TGTGCCACCAGCGGAAGGGGGACCACAGATACGCAGTATTTT; CDR3: CATSGRGTTDTQYF; J: TRBJ2-3; V: TRBV24-1; D: NA; size: NA
DNA: TGCAGCGTTGGAACCGGGACAAACTATGGCTACACCTTC; CDR3: CSVGTGTNYGYTF; J: TRBJ1-2; V: TRBV29-1; D: NA; size: NA
DNA: TGTGCCAGCAGCCAATTACAGGGACGGAATGGCTACACCTTC; CDR3: CASSQLQGRNGYTF; J: TRBJ1-2; V: TRBV6-2/TRBV6-3; D: NA; size: NA
DNA: TGTGCCAGCAGCCGGACTAGCGGGCAACCTACGACAGGGCAGTACTTC; CDR3: CASSRTSGQPTTGQYF; J: TRBJ2-7; V: TRBV14; D: TRBD2; size: NA
DNA: TGTGCCAGCAGCTTGGCCAGCTGGGACAGATCCAACTATGGCTACACCTTC; CDR3: CASSLASWDRSNYGYTF; J: TRBJ1-2; V: TRBV7-6; D: TRBD1; size: few
DNA: TGCGCCAGCAGCCCAGGTGGGACAGTGGGTGAAAAACTGTTTTTT; CDR3: CASSPGGTVGEKLFF; J: TRBJ1-4; V: TRBV4-3; D: TRBD1; size: NA
DNA: TGTGCCAGCAGCTCAGGGGGCAAGGAGCCCCAGCATTTT; CDR3: CASSSGGKEPQHF; J: TRBJ1-5; V: TRBV5-4; D: TRBD1; size: NA
DNA: TGTGCCAGCAGCTCACAGGCGAACAATGAGCAGTTCTTC; CDR3: CASSSQANNEQFF; J: TRBJ2-1; V: TRBV7-3; D: NA; size: NA
DNA: TGTGCCTGGGCACGCGGGGGACCCGGGGAGCTGTTTTTT; CDR3: CAWARGGPGELFF; J: TRBJ2-2; V: TRBV30; D: TRBD2; size: NA
DNA: TGTGCCTGGAGTGTAAATCTGTCGGCTAATGAAAAACTGTTTTTT; CDR3: CAWSVNLSANEKLFF; J: TRBJ1-4; V: TRBV30; D: NA; size: NA
DNA: TGTGCCAGCAGCGTGATGGTGGGGGGAGAGACCCAGTACTTC; CDR3: CASSVMVGGETQYF; J: TRBJ2-5; V: TRBV9; D: NA; size: once
DNA: TGCAGTGCTAGAGACCTCGACATTCCCGCCTTC; CDR3: CSARDLDIPAF; J: TRBJ1-2; V: TRBV20-1; D: NA; size: once
DNA: TGCGCCAGCAGCTCTGGGACAGGGGAGTATGGCTACACCTTC; CDR3: CASSSGTGEYGYTF; J: TRBJ1-2; V: TRBV5-1; D: TRBD1; size: few
DNA: TGTGCCAGCAGTCTTTTGACAGGCTCTAATGAAAAACTGTTTTTT; CDR3: CASSLLTGSNEKLFF; J: TRBJ1-4; V: TRBV28; D: NA; size: NA
DNA: TGTGCCAGCAGTTCCGGACTGGGCGACACAGATACGCAGTATTTT; CDR3: CASSSGLGDTDTQYF; J: TRBJ2-3; V: TRBV28; D: NA; size: NA
DNA: TGTGCCAGTAGCTTGGTGGCGGCTGCAACTAATGAAAAACTGTTTTTT; CDR3: CASSLVAAATNEKLFF; J: TRBJ1-4; V: TRBV19; D: NA; size: NA
DNA: TGTGCCAGCAGCTTCTCTCGGGAGCAGTACTTC; CDR3: CASSFSREQYF; J: TRBJ2-7; V: TRBV7-2; D: NA; size: few
DNA: TGTGCCAGCAGCTTGGAGGGGACAGGACCTAGGCCCCAGCATTTT; CDR3: CASSLEGTGPRPQHF; J: TRBJ1-5; V: TRBV5-4; D: TRBD1; size: NA
DNA: TGTGCCAGCAGCTTAGGGGCCGGGAGGGAGACTGAAGCTTTCTTT; CDR3: CASSLGAGRETEAFF; J: TRBJ1-1; V: TRBV7-3; D: NA; size: NA
DNA: TGTGCCAGCAGTTATTCAGGGTGGGAGCAGTTCTTC; CDR3: CASSYSGWEQFF; J: TRBJ2-1; V: TRBV6-5; D: NA; size: NA
DNA: TGTGCCAGCAGAGCGGACAGGGGCGGCAATGAAAAACTGTTTTTT; CDR3: CASRADRGGNEKLFF; J: TRBJ1-4; V: TRBV2; D: TRBD1; size: NA
DNA: TGTGCCAGCAGCTTAGGGTGGACAGGGAATGGTCTAGCCAAAAACATTCAGTACTTC; CDR3: CASSLGWTGNGLAKNIQYF; J: TRBJ2-4; V: TRBV7-2; D: TRBD1; size: NA